One sample yielded the 13 T cell receptor beta chains listed below, sequenced in a study of CD8 T cells in Susac syndrome. Random hexamers served to reverse transcribe roughly 0.45 to 1 ug RNA. TCRdb called the immunoSEQ multiplex PCR reads again in MiXCR, with one record for every CDR3 protein. The sample has about 180,000 distinct CDR3 sequences, 85% to 95% seen once; the top ten hold approximately 0.09%. Sequencing was performed on CD4+ T cells from PBMCs. The receptors derive from a human donor with multiple sclerosis.

The chain uses TRBV4-1 and TRBJ1-6; 9 nucleotides align to TRBD1. The CDR3 is made up of 17 amino acids. V dropped 5 bases and J dropped 8; count of bases not matched to a gene: 13. Germline V CDR1 and CDR2: MGHRA, YSYEKL. The CDR3 loop reads CASSYFIQGAGDSPLHF. Written as DNA, the CDR3 is TGCGCCAGCAGCTACTTTATACAGGGGGCGGGGGATTCACCCCTCCACTTT.

The chain carries TRBV4-3 and TRBJ1-2, with TRBD1 identical over 11 bases. This CDR3 spans 15 amino acids. Germline assignment: CDR1 LGHNA and CDR2 YSLEER. The ends lost 4 bases at V and 8 bases at J; junction bases unmatched: 9. CDR3 residues: CASSPRDRGVQGYTF. The CDR3 DNA sequence: TGCGCCAGCAGCCCAAGGGACAGGGGGGTTCAGGGCTACACCTTC.

The rearrangement uses TRBV6-1 and TRBJ2-1; tentative D call: TRBD1 (6 bases). CDR3 length: 14 residues. Germline CDR1 MNHNS, CDR2 SASEGT. V was pared by 0 bases and J by 10 bases, with 13 bases between. In DNA, the CDR3 is TGTGCCAGCAGTGAAGCCCTCCCCGGACAGGAGCAGTTCTTC. Protein product: CASSEALPGQEQFF.

J is TRBJ2-6 and V is TRBV27; 9 nucleotides align to TRBD1. Trimming removed 5 bases from V and 1 base from J; junction bases left unmatched: 6. The CDR3 totals 17 residues. Germline CDR1 is MNHEY and CDR2 is SMNVEV (reference sequence). The CDR3 nucleotides are TGTGCCAGCAGTCCGGGACAGGGCCTTTCTGGGGCCAACGTCCTGACTTTC. Protein: CASSPGQGLSGANVLTF.

J is TRBJ1-2 and V is TRBV28; D gene unclear. Deletions cut 3 bases from V and 9 bases from J, with 14 bases between. CDR1 and CDR2 from the germline V gene are MDHEN and SYDVKM. This CDR3 spans 13 amino acids. The CDR3 protein is CASSLRTSGSYTF. The CDR3 region has the DNA TGTGCCAGCAGTTTGAGAACCTCGGGGAGCTACACCTTC.

The gene calls are TRBV2 and TRBJ2-1; D is possibly TRBD2 (6 bases). Looked up from germline, CDR1 is SNHLY and CDR2 is FYNNEI. V lost 7 bases and J 5 bases, leaving 18 bases between the germline ends. This CDR3 region has 15 residues. The DNA of the CDR3 is TGTGCCAGCACCGAATTGACTAGGAGGGACAATGAGCAGTTCTTC. Protein sequence: CASTELTRRDNEQFF.

The chain carries TRBV5-1 and TRBJ1-5; D perhaps matches TRBD1 (5 bases). Trimming cost V 0 bases and J 3 bases, with 13 bases left between them. The CDR3 length is 16 residues. Germline CDR1 SGHRS, CDR2 YFSETQ. The CDR3 DNA reads TGCGCCAGCAGCTTGGATGGGGGGACCAACAATCAGCCCCAGCATTTT. Protein product: CASSLDGGTNNQPQHF.

V usage is TRBV27 and J usage is TRBJ1-1; 7 bases match TRBD1. Losses at the gene ends were 5 bases for V and 5 bases for J; bases not matched to a gene: 5. This CDR3 has 13 amino acids. The germline V gene has CDR1 MNHEY and CDR2 SMNVEV (reference sequence). CDR3 region: CASSRQGKTEAFF. CDR3 nucleotides: TGTGCCAGCAGTAGACAGGGAAAGACTGAAGCTTTCTTT.

This clonotype was detected only once. This chain joins TRBV20-1 and TRBJ2-1; 13 positions match TRBD2. The CDR3 has 15 residues. Germline loops: CDR1 DFQATT, CDR2 SNEGSKA (reference sequence). V was pared by 3 bases and J by 8 bases, with 7 bases of the junction left unmatched. This CDR3 is CSASVTSGRAHEQFF. The CDR3 DNA reads as TGCAGTGCTAGTGTTACTAGCGGGAGGGCCCATGAGCAGTTCTTC.

The chain is built from TRBV7-9 and TRBJ1-6; possible D gene TRBD1, 5 bases. Germline assignment: CDR1 SEHNR and CDR2 FQNEAQ (reference sequence). CDR3 size: 14 residues. V dropped 2 bases and J dropped 8 bases, with 10 bases sitting between them. The DNA for the CDR3 is TGTGCCAGCAGCTTAAGTAGGGGAGATTCACCCCTCCACTTT. Protein sequence: CASSLSRGDSPLHF. Filled out from reference TRBV7-9 and TRBJ1-6, the complete variable domain reads DTGVSQNPRHKITKRGQNVTFRCDPISEHNRLYWYRQTLGQGPEFLTYFQNEAQLEKSRLLSDRFSAERPKGSFSTLEIQRTEQGDSAMYLCASSLSRGDSPLHFGNGTRLTVT.

The chain employs TRBV5-1 and TRBJ1-2, with a possible D match to TRBD1 (6 bases). Germline V CDR1 and CDR2: SGHRS, YFSETQ. The V end lost 1 base, the J end lost 4 bases, and 20 bases lay between the germline ends. CDR3 size: 17 residues. CDR3 sequence reads: CASSLPKYRAGGYGYTF. DNA of the CDR3: TGCGCCAGCAGCTTGCCCAAGTACAGGGCTGGGGGCTATGGCTACACCTTC.

This clonotype was recorded once. The chain has TRBV3-1 and TRBJ1-1; no reliable D call. Trimming stripped 4 bases from V and 1 base from J, with 25 bases between. The germline gives CDR1 LGHDT, CDR2 YNNKEL (reference sequence). The CDR3 is made up of 19 amino acids. This CDR3 is CASSPGRHPQVLPNTEAFF. The DNA for the CDR3 is TGTGCCAGCAGCCCGGGGAGGCACCCTCAGGTCCTCCCGAACACTGAAGCTTTCTTT.

This chain connects TRBV18 to TRBJ1-5; D is uncertain. Between the trimmed V and J ends, which lost 2 bases and 4 bases, there was a span of 12 bases. CDR3 size: 15 residues. Germline V CDR1 and CDR2: KGHSH, LQKENI. CDR3 DNA sequence: TGTGCCAGCTCACCATTCGAGGCGGGGAATCAGCCCCAGCATTTT. This gives the protein CASSPFEAGNQPQHF. Drawing the rest from reference TRBV18 and TRBJ1-5, the complete variable domain is NAGVMQNPRHLVRRRGQEARLRCSPMKGHSHVYWYRQLPEEGLKFMVYLQKENIIDESGMPKERFSAEFPKEGPSILRIQQVVRGDSAAYFCASSPFEAGNQPQHFGDGTRLSIL.